Below are 23 T cell receptor beta chains sequenced from a single sample in a study of blood T cell repertoires in COVID-19. The repertoire was sequenced with immunoSEQ multiplex PCR; TCRdb's copy has only in-frame clones and lacks some. Seen here are roughly 230,000 clones, 75% to 90% observed once, and the top ten hold 4.6%. The specimen was peripheral blood. The receptors shown here come from a woman in her 40s who had recovered from COVID-19.

This chain uses TRBV6-5 with TRBJ2-7, with 14 bases aligning to TRBD2. Trimming took 6 bases from V and 6 from J; bases not matched to a gene: 4. Germline V gene lookup returns CDR1 MNHEY and CDR2 SVGAGI. There are 14 residues in the CDR3. CDR3 DNA: TGTGCCAGCAGGGGACTAGCGGGAGCTGGCGAGCAGTACGTC. Translated, it gives CASRGLAGAGEQYV.

Concerning this clone: This sample also contains other DNA sequences that code for the same CDR3. V usage is TRBV2 and J usage is TRBJ2-3; D uncertain. The CDR3 runs 11 residues. CDR1 and CDR2 (germline): SNHLY, FYNNEI. Between the trimmed V and J ends, which lost 5 bases and 7 bases, there was a span of 7 bases. CDR3 sequence reads: CASSYTNTQYF. The CDR3 DNA reads as TGTGCCAGCAGTTATACTAATACGCAGTATTTT.

This sequence joins TRBV11-3 and TRBJ2-1; 16 bases fit TRBD2. V lost 5 bases, J lost 7 bases, and 11 bases stayed unmatched. The CDR3 consists of 18 residues. CDR1 SGHNT and CDR2 YENEEA come from the germline V gene. DNA for the CDR3: TGTGCCAGCAGCCCCCGACCGGGACTAGCGGGGGGGCAAAATGAGCAGTTCTTC. Amino acids: CASSPRPGLAGGQNEQFF.

CDR3: CASSLEAGSEAFF. For the CDR3, the DNA is TGTGCCAGCAGCTTAGAGGCCGGGTCTGAAGCTTTCTTT. The V and J genes are TRBV11-2 and TRBJ1-1; the D is unclear. CDR3 length: 13 residues. The V and J ends lost 0 bases and 6 bases respectively, with 8 bases between them. Per germline, CDR1 SGHAT and CDR2 FQNNGV.

This sequence joins TRBV30 and TRBJ1-1; 8 bases align to TRBD1. CDR1 and CDR2 from the germline V gene are GTSNPN and SVGIG (reference sequence). This CDR3 has 15 amino acids. With V trimmed by 1 base and J by 4 bases, 8 bases remained unmatched. CDR3 residues: CAWSAPNTGGTEAFF. In DNA form, the CDR3 reads TGTGCCTGGAGTGCCCCCAATACAGGGGGCACTGAAGCTTTCTTT.

This clone was picked up one time. The chain employs TRBV11-2 and TRBJ2-5, with D uncertain. Trimming stripped 5 bases from V and 2 bases from J, with 12 bases between. Germline CDR1 reads SGHAT; CDR2 reads FQNNGV. The CDR3 has 14 amino acids. CDR3 amino acids: CASSLGVVQETQYF. The CDR3 DNA sequence: TGTGCCAGCAGCCTAGGAGTGGTACAAGAGACCCAGTACTTC.

V usage is TRBV11-2 and J usage is TRBJ2-2; no reliable D call. The V end lost 5 bases, the J end lost 1 base, and 14 bases lay between the germline ends. The CDR3 is 16 residues long. Germline-derived CDR1 and CDR2 are SGHAT and FQNNGV. The CDR3 DNA sequence: TGTGCCAGCAGCCCTGGTCCACAGATGAACACCGGGGAGCTGTTTTTT. It translates to CASSPGPQMNTGELFF.

The chain carries TRBV28 and TRBJ2-2; D is possibly TRBD2 (6 bases). The CDR3 has 15 residues. The V and J ends lost 3 bases and 2 bases respectively, with 10 bases between them. Germline V gives CDR1 MDHEN, CDR2 SYDVKM. CDR3 in DNA: TGTGCCAGCAGTTTCGCTAGCGATAACACCGGGGAGCTGTTTTTT. Its translation: CASSFASDNTGELFF.

The rearrangement joins TRBV3-1 (or the pseudogene TRBV3-2) to TRBJ1-2; 7 nucleotides match TRBD1. CDR1 and CDR2 from the germline V gene are LGHDT and YNNKEL (reference sequence). This CDR3 region has 14 residues. Trimming cost V 5 bases and J 8 bases; bases outside gene matches: 11. Here the CDR3 DNA reads TGTGCCAGCAGCGAGCAAGGACAGGCGAGAGGCTACACCTTC. Translation: CASSEQGQARGYTF.

The rearrangement uses TRBV4-2 and TRBJ2-5; 8 bases match TRBD2. There are 15 residues in the CDR3. V was pared by 5 bases and J by 5 bases, with 10 bases of the junction left unmatched. Germline V lookup: CDR1 LGHNA, CDR2 YNFKEQ. The CDR3 sequence is CASSTTGTRGETQYF. Here the CDR3 DNA reads TGTGCCAGCAGCACAACCGGGACTAGAGGGGAGACCCAGTACTTC.

The chain couples TRBV7-2 to TRBJ1-3; 9 bases fit TRBD1. CDR1 is SGHTA and CDR2 is FQGNSA in the germline V gene. The V segment lost 5 bases and the J segment 2 bases; nucleotides outside the gene matches: 4. The CDR3 sequence is 15 residues long. DNA of the CDR3: TGTGCCAGCAGCATCGGACAGGGGACTGGAAACACCATATATTTT. Translated: CASSIGQGTGNTIYF.

The chain joins TRBV5-6 to TRBJ1-3; D is unclear. V was shortened by 4 bases and J by 3 bases, with 20 bases between the two germline ends. Germline CDR1 is SGHDT and CDR2 is YYEEEE. The CDR3 runs 17 residues. CDR3 sequence (DNA): TGTGCCAGCAGCCGTTTCGAGTTGGGCTTGGGTGGAAACACCATATATTTT. Translation gives CASSRFELGLGGNTIYF.

The J gene is TRBJ2-2, the V gene TRBV3-1 (or the pseudogene TRBV3-2); D is unclear. The germline gives CDR1 LGHDT, CDR2 YNNKEL (reference sequence). V shed 2 bases and J shed 6 bases, with 7 bases lying between them. This CDR3 is 13 amino acids long. The CDR3 reads CASSQQVSGELFF. Here the CDR3 DNA reads TGTGCCAGCAGCCAACAGGTCTCCGGGGAGCTGTTTTTT.

The J gene is TRBJ2-5, the V gene TRBV6-5, with 8 bases identical to TRBD2. This CDR3 spans 16 amino acids. Losses at the gene ends were 0 bases for V and 5 bases for J; bases not matched to a gene: 8. Germline loops: CDR1 MNHEY, CDR2 SVGAGI. CDR3 in amino acids: CASSYSGLTGGETQYF. The CDR3 DNA is TGTGCCAGCAGTTACTCGGGCCTAACGGGGGGGGAGACCCAGTACTTC.

The rearrangement joins TRBV10-3 to TRBJ2-3, with 10 bases identical to TRBD2. The germline CDR1 and CDR2 sequences are ENHRY and SYGVKD. J gave up 5 bases and V 6 bases, and 8 bases lay outside the gene matches. This CDR3 spans 15 amino acids. CDR3 DNA: TGTGCCATCAGCCTTACTAGCGGGGTCCTAGATACGCAGTATTTT. Amino acid sequence: CAISLTSGVLDTQYF.

This clone was detected many times. The rearrangement links TRBV7-7 to TRBJ2-1; weak D call: TRBD1 (6 bases). The CDR3 consists of 14 residues. Germline loops: CDR1 SSHAT, CDR2 FNYEAQ (reference sequence). V shed 4 bases and J shed 7 bases, with 14 bases lying between them. Written as DNA, the CDR3 is TGTGCCAGCAGCTCGGGACAAGATGAAAATGAGCAGTTCTTC. Translated: CASSSGQDENEQFF.

This chain connects TRBV2 to TRBJ2-5, with 10 bases that match TRBD1. Germline CDR1 SNHLY, CDR2 FYNNEI. V lost 7 bases and J lost 4; bases outside the gene matches: 12. There are 16 residues in the CDR3. CDR3 loop: CASIGGRQGAGETQYF. DNA of the CDR3: TGTGCCAGCATCGGCGGGAGACAGGGGGCAGGAGAGACCCAGTACTTC.

This chain joins TRBV4-1 and TRBJ2-7, with D maybe TRBD1 (6 bases). The ends were cut back, 4 bases at V and 5 bases at J, with 18 bases in the middle. The V gene's germline CDR1 is MGHRA and CDR2 YSYEKL. There are 15 residues in the CDR3. The CDR3 sequence is CASSRTNRESDEQYF. The CDR3 region has the DNA TGCGCCAGCAGCCGCACAAACAGGGAATCGGACGAGCAGTACTTC.

The gene calls are TRBV12-5 and TRBJ1-2, with no clear D. The CDR3 has 13 amino acids. Trimming pared 4 bases from V and 5 bases from J, leaving 11 bases between. Germline V lookup: CDR1 LGHNT, CDR2 FRNRAP. CDR3 in DNA: TGTGCTAGTGGTTCATCTTCAGTTTATGGCTACACCTTC. Translating gives CASGSSSVYGYTF.

The chain employs TRBV15 and TRBJ1-2, with 7 bases aligning to TRBD1. Germline V gene lookup returns CDR1 LNHNV and CDR2 YYDKDF (reference sequence). The CDR3 has 14 residues. Trimming removed 4 bases from V and 0 bases from J; junction bases left unmatched: 2. CDR3 DNA: TGTGCCACCAGCATCGGGACAGCTAACTATGGCTACACCTTC. Translation: CATSIGTANYGYTF.

The chain has TRBV7-3 and TRBJ1-1; tentatively, D is TRBD1 (5 bases). Germline V gene data show CDR1 as SGHTA and CDR2 as FQGTGA. The V end was cut by 3 bases, the J end by 1 base, with 12 bases between. CDR3 length: 15 amino acids. This chain's CDR3 is CASSFPGGQNTEAFF. CDR3 nucleotide sequence: TGTGCCAGCAGCTTCCCCGGCGGACAGAACACTGAAGCTTTCTTT.

The V call is TRBV12-3 or TRBV12-4, the J call TRBJ2-7, with D possibly TRBD1 on 6 matching bases. CDR3 size: 13 residues. V was trimmed by 3 bases and J by 6 bases, leaving 12 bases between them. CDR3 region: CASSFEADSEQYF. The CDR3 DNA sequence: TGTGCCAGCAGTTTCGAAGCGGACAGCGAGCAGTACTTC.

The V and J genes are TRBV10-3 and TRBJ2-1; a weak D match, TRBD2 (5 bases). This CDR3 is 16 amino acids long. V shed 3 bases and J shed 0 bases, with 12 bases lying between them. Germline V CDR1 and CDR2: ENHRY, SYGVKD. In DNA, the CDR3 is TGTGCCATCAGTGATGGAAGCGGCCGCTCCTACAATGAGCAGTTCTTC. Residues: CAISDGSGRSYNEQFF.